The following is a TCR beta chain sequence with its context. The antigen this receptor binds is unknown. There are no base qualities to consult, and no much larger clone falls within one base. These data come from a study of blood T cell repertoires in COVID-19 (dated by TCRdb to the early 2020s). Broadly, across the study: The collaborator samples originated in the United States, Italy and Spain and spanned the acute and convalescent phases of COVID-19. A de-identified subject ID, COVID-19 status, age in years and sex were almost always included in the sample metadata. The samples were drawn from the first 160 participants of the ongoing ImmuneRACE study and from under 1,500 subjects provided by 6 global collaborators. The material from the prospective study consisted of cDNA or gDNA derived from T cells, B-cell-depleted T cells, or PBMCs. Where available, HLA class I and class II types were taken from metadata supplied by the sample provider and were not determined by assay-based typing. The repertoires were made available in a free public database intended to serve as a resource for research on the immune response to SARS-CoV-2. Deeply sampled blood TCRbeta repertoires from subjects exposed to, actively infected with, or recovered from COVID-19 were included in the dataset. Paper-wide results and their limitations: The quantity of clinical and demographic metadata differed by source and by participant and was supplied without curation.

Samples from volunteer blood donors who had recovered from COVID-19 were contributed by a second Seattle source. Whole blood was collected in K2EDTA tubes by collaborating institutions according to the institutions' own protocols. For TCRbeta analysis, collaborators shipped samples as frozen whole blood, isolated PBMCs, or DNA extracted from either of those sample types. From the cysteine up to the phenylalanine, the CDR3 has a length of 15 residues. CDR3 DNA only is kept here, 45 bases in frame from base 1. Based on the germline V gene, the CDR1 and CDR2 sequences are SGHDT and YYEEEE. Deletion took 4 bases off V and 8 bases off J, with a span of 21 bases between the germline ends. The immunoSEQ Assay, a bias-controlled multiplex PCR, was used to amplify TCRbeta CDR3 regions from genomic DNA. The paper's data handling went like this. The number of nucleated cells in each sample was estimated from the amplification of reference gene primers within the assay. To quantify the absolute abundance of each unique TCRbeta CDR3 rearrangement, sequence reads were collapsed and filtered. For each sample, productive Simpson clonality was calculated as the square root of Simpson's diversity index across productive rearrangements. TCRdb re-hosts the immuneACCESS table, in-frame sequences only. Its copies lack some clones; in the studies checked, an unresolved V gene accounts for under half of them, and the cause for the rest is not known. Clonal size and the V and J genes are those of that table, whereas D and trimming came from the DNA. The sample table holds approximately 260,000 clones, of which 75% to 90% were seen once. The top ten constitute around 4.6% of the sample.

The chain is made from TRBV5-6 and TRBJ1-2; the D gene is perhaps TRBD1, from 6 matching bases. The sequence was obtained from a woman in her thirties or forties who had recovered from COVID-19. Material for sequencing was peripheral blood. The CDR3 reads CASSPPVRQEGGYTF. The base sequence is TGTGCCAGCAGCCCCCCGGTTAGACAGGAAGGCGGCTACACCTTC.